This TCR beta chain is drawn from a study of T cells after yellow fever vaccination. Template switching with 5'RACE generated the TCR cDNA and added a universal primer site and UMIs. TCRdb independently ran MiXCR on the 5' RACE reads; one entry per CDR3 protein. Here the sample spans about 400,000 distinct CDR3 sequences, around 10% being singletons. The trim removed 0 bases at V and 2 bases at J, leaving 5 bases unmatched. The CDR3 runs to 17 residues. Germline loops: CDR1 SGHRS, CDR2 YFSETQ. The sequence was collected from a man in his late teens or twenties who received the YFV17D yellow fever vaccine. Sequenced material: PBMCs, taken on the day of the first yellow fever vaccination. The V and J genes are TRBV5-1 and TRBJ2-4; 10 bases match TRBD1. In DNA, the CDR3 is TGCGCCAGCAGCTTGGCCCTGGACAGGGGGACCAAAAACATTCAGTACTTC. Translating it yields CASSLALDRGTKNIQYF.